This T cell receptor beta chain derives from a study of Graves' ophthalmopathy and Graves' hyperthyroidism. Whole-study results and caveats: Detection in blood was also observed for most expanded thyroid clonotypes above 0.001 frequency.

The study amplified TCR beta CDR3 regions using RNA transcripts. Investigators did first-round RT-PCR with HTBI primers, then second-round multiplex PCR. Each CDR3 protein gets one entry after TCRdb re-called the multiplex PCR reads with MiXCR. The data contain 400,000 or so distinct CDR3 sequences, about 16% of them seen just once; the ten biggest clones take up approximately 7%. CDR3 length: 14 amino acids. CDR1 is SNHLY and CDR2 is FYNNEI in the germline V gene. Trimming took 7 bases from V and 4 from J, leaving 13 bases between them. Included hyperthyroidism patients were aged 18 to 65 and newly diagnosed (under 2 months' duration). This clonotype was observed at least ten times. What it binds is unknown.

The J gene is TRBJ2-2, the V gene TRBV2, with a possible D match to TRBD1 (7 bases). The specimen sequenced was peripheral blood. The TCR comes from a woman younger than 30 with stable Graves' hyperthyroidism. In DNA form, the CDR3 reads TGTGCCAGCACCTTTCAGGGGGGCACCGGGGAGCTGTTTTTT. The encoded protein is CASTFQGGTGELFF.